This T cell receptor beta chain was obtained from a study of T cells expressing NK-cell markers. Study results and caveats: The CD3+CD56-NKG2C+ fraction was also led by these clonotypes in a few donors.

As to this clonotype: Its cognate antigen is unknown.

CDR3 length: 14 residues. TCRdb reprocessed the 5' RACE reads and reports one entry per CDR3 protein, with no DNA. This repertoire includes a few hundred thousand distinct CDR3 sequences. This chain joins TRBV12-3 or TRBV12-4 and TRBJ2-1; TCRdb designates TRBD2, a call that cannot be tested without DNA. The clonotype originates from a woman between 45 and 65 years old in good health. Sequenced material: blood T cells: a sorted CD56 or NKG2C T cell subset, CD4+ or CD8+ T cells, or bulk PBMC T cells (not recorded which). CDR3: CASSSDSHYNEQFF.